The text below deals with one TCR beta chain. The sample comes from a study of blood T cell repertoires in COVID-19. Overall study: PBMCs, B-cell-depleted T cells, or T cells were the source of the cDNA or gDNA that made up the material.

In the authors' workflow: Cell counts per sample came from amplifying reference gene primers. The protocol was immunoSEQ multiplex PCR, while the TCRdb copy is restricted to in-frame clones and leaves out a portion. V, J and clone size derive from that table, while D and trimming were established from the DNA sequence. The repertoire has about 160,000 clones, roughly four fifths of them found once; the top ten carry 11%. The CDR3 runs 14 residues. J was trimmed by 2 bases and V by 4 bases; bases with no gene match: 4. CDR1 is MNHEY and CDR2 is SVGAGI in the germline V gene. The clonotype was recovered from a man between 60 and 75 years old with active or convalescent COVID-19. What was sequenced was peripheral blood. The chain uses TRBV6-5 and TRBJ2-7, with TRBD1 matching over 8 bases. The CDR3 region has the DNA TGTGCCAGCAGTTTCCGGGACAGGACCTACGAGCAGTACTTC. It yields the protein CASSFRDRTYEQYF.